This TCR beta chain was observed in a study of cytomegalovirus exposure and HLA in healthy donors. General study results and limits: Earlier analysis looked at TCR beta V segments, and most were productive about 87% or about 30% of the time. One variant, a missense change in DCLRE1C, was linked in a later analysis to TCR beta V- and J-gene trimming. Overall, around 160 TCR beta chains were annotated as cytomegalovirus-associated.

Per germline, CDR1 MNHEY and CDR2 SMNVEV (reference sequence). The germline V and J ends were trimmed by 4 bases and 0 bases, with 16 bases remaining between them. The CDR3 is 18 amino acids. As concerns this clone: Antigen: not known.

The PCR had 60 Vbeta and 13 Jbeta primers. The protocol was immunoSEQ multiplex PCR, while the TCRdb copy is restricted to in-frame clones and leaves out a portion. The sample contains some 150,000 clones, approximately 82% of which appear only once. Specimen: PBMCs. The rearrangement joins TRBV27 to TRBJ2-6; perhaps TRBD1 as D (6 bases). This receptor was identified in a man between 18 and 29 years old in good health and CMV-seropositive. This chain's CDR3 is CASSSRTAQFSGANVLTF. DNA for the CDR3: TGTGCCAGCAGTTCTCGGACAGCTCAATTCTCTGGGGCCAACGTCCTGACTTTC. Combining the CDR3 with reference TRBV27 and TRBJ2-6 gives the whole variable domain EAQVTQNPRYLITVTGKKLTVTCSQNMNHEYMSWYRQDPGLGLRQIYYSMNVEVTDKGDVPEGYKVSRKEKRNFPLILESPSPNQTSLYFCASSSRTAQFSGANVLTFGAGSRLTVL.